These 22 T cell receptor beta chains were sequenced from one sample in a study of sequential checkpoint blockade in melanoma. Sequenced by immunoSEQ multiplex PCR; TCRdb stores in-frame clones only, minus some. The data hold around 30,000 clones, with 65% to 90% observed a single time. Treatment reported: randomized to nivolumab then ipilimumab (arm A) or the reverse (arm B). The sample in question was CD8+ T cells sorted from blood (inferred from file names), obtained from a patient given nivolumab and ipilimumab in sequence. These receptors all stem from a human donor with melanoma.

This chain links TRBV27 with TRBJ2-7; a possible D gene is TRBD1 (6 bases). CDR1 and CDR2 from the germline V gene are MNHEY and SMNVEV (reference sequence). Trimming left V 5 bases short and J 6 bases short, with 20 bases between. This CDR3 is 15 amino acids long. CDR3: CASSQLRTAVREQYF. CDR3 nucleotides: TGTGCCAGCAGTCAGTTGAGGACAGCCGTCCGCGAGCAGTACTTC.

The V gene is TRBV5-1, the J gene TRBJ2-2, with 7 bases that match TRBD2. Germline assignment: CDR1 SGHRS and CDR2 YFSETQ. After removal of 4 bases from V and 1 base from J, the junction contained 7 bases not matched to a gene. The CDR3 is 16 amino acids. The CDR3 DNA follows: TGCGCCAGCAGCCCGGGGGGAGGGAGGAACACCGGGGAGCTGTTTTTT. Its translation: CASSPGGGRNTGELFF.

This rearrangement joins TRBV4-1 to TRBJ1-1; no reliable D call. From germline, CDR1 is MGHRA and CDR2 YSYEKL. Trimming took off 2 bases at V and 7 bases at J, with 11 bases between the two ends. This CDR3 is built from 13 residues. CDR3 DNA: TGCGCCAGCAGCCAAACTCCCCGAGGTGAAGCTTTCTTT. Protein product: CASSQTPRGEAFF.

This clone was seen more than once but under ten times. The genes are TRBV6-1 and TRBJ2-7, with 10 nucleotides matching TRBD1. With 10 bases clipped from V and 0 bases from J, the junction kept 21 bases outside the gene matches. CDR3 length equals 19 residues. The germline V gene encodes CDR1 MNHNS and CDR2 SASEGT. The CDR3 DNA is TGTGCCATCAGCGAAGCCGGGACAGGGGAAGAGATGTCCTCCTACGAGCAGTACTTC. Translated, it gives CAISEAGTGEEMSSYEQYF.

V gene TRBV11-2 combines with J gene TRBJ2-7; no clear D. Germline CDR1 and CDR2: SGHAT and FQNNGV. The V end was cut by 0 bases, the J end by 3 bases, with 12 bases between. The CDR3 runs to 15 residues. The CDR3 DNA is TGTGCCAGCAGCTTAGAGAGCGCTCTCTACTACGAGCAGTACTTC. Translation gives CASSLESALYYEQYF. Full variable domain (remainder filled in from reference TRBV11-2 and TRBJ2-7): EAGVAQSPRYKIIEKRQSVAFWCNPISGHATLYWYQQILGQGPKLLIQFQNNGVVDDSQLPKDRFSAERLKGVDSTLKIQPAKLEDSAVYLCASSLESALYYEQYFGPGTRLTVT.

This sequence joins TRBV27 and TRBJ1-2; no clear D. This CDR3 contains 14 residues. Per the germline V gene, CDR1 is MNHEY and CDR2 is SMNVEV (reference sequence). The V gene lost 7 bases and the J gene lost 6 bases, with 18 bases spanning the gap. The CDR3 loop reads CASKPRGGSNGYTF. The CDR3 DNA follows: TGTGCCAGCAAACCCCGGGGAGGGAGTAATGGCTACACCTTC.

CDR3 sequence reads: CASSQSLAAKYNEQFF. CDR3 DNA: TGCGCCAGCAGCCAGTCCCTAGCGGCTAAATACAATGAGCAGTTCTTC. This sequence joins TRBV4-3 and TRBJ2-1; 7 nucleotides align to TRBD2. Trimming took 3 bases from V and 4 from J; bases not matched to a gene: 9. Germline V CDR1 and CDR2: LGHNA, YSLEER. This CDR3 spans 16 amino acids.

This clone has a handful of counts. A single base is all that separates this from a far larger clone, so a read error is likely. This chain links TRBV5-1 with TRBJ2-7; 8 bases match TRBD1. CDR1 is SGHRS and CDR2 is YFSETQ in the germline V gene. V lost 4 bases to trimming and J lost 5 bases; unmatched junction nucleotides: 5. The CDR3 has 13 residues. The CDR3 coding sequence is TGCGCCAGCAGCGGGCAGGGGGCCAACGAGCAGTACTTC. Translated: CASSGQGANEQYF.

The gene calls are TRBV14 and TRBJ1-6; D ambiguous. Per germline, CDR1 SGHDN and CDR2 FVKESK. This CDR3 has 13 residues. V lost 1 base and J lost 14, with 12 bases in between. CDR3 region: CASSQVGVEALHF. In nucleotides, the CDR3 is TGTGCCAGCAGCCAAGTCGGCGTTGAGGCCCTCCACTTT.

This clone appeared once. V is TRBV27 and J is TRBJ1-5; weak D call: TRBD1 (6 bases). Looked up from germline, CDR1 is MNHEY and CDR2 is SMNVEV (reference sequence). The CDR3 runs to 15 residues. The V gene lost 5 bases and the J gene lost 9 bases, with 20 bases spanning the gap. The CDR3 DNA follows: TGTGCCAGCAGTCCATGGCCACAGGGTGGGTGGCCCCAGCATTTT. Protein product: CASSPWPQGGWPQHF.

A single count supports this clone. This chain links TRBV15 with TRBJ2-7, with a weak D call TRBD1 (6 bases). V was clipped by 0 bases and J by 3 bases, with 12 bases between them. The CDR3 has 15 residues. Germline lookup yields CDR1 LNHNV and CDR2 YYDKDF (reference sequence). DNA of the CDR3: TGTGCCACCAGCAGAGATATATCAGGGGTCTACGAGCAGTACTTC. Its translation: CATSRDISGVYEQYF.

The chain carries TRBV7-9 and TRBJ2-7, with D perhaps matching TRBD2 (6 bases). Germline-derived CDR1 and CDR2 are SEHNR and FQNEAQ (reference sequence). This CDR3 has 15 amino acids. V was pared by 4 bases and J by 2 bases, with 15 bases between. DNA of the CDR3: TGTGCCAGCAGCTCGCTTCTAGCGACCCCCTACGAGCAGTACTTC. Translated: CASSSLLATPYEQYF.

The rearrangement joins TRBV5-1 to TRBJ2-2; weak D call: TRBD2 (6 bases). Germline loops: CDR1 SGHRS, CDR2 YFSETQ. Trimming left V 1 base short and J 6 bases short, with 10 bases between. This CDR3 is built from 14 residues. CDR3 residues: CASSLSGRPGELFF. CDR3 in DNA: TGCGCCAGCAGCTTGTCAGGGAGGCCCGGGGAGCTGTTTTTT.

The rearrangement joins TRBV30 to TRBJ2-5; 10 bases agree with TRBD2. Losses at the gene ends were 5 bases for V and 3 bases for J; bases not matched to a gene: 0. Germline V gene data show CDR1 as GTSNPN and CDR2 as SVGIG (reference sequence). This CDR3 region has 12 residues. CDR3 nucleotides: TGTGCCTGGGGACTAGCGGAAGAGACCCAGTACTTC. Translating it yields CAWGLAEETQYF.

The rearrangement links TRBV9 to TRBJ1-2; 9 positions agree with TRBD1. The CDR3 length is 12 residues. The germline gives CDR1 SGDLS, CDR2 YYNGEE. Trimming cost V 3 bases and J 7 bases; bases outside gene matches: 1. CDR3 in amino acids: CASSATGGGYTF. The CDR3 nucleotides read TGTGCCAGCAGCGCGACAGGGGGTGGCTACACCTTC.

This clone was detected a few times. The DNA for the CDR3 is TGTGCCAGTAGTCCTGACGGTGAGGCCCAGTACTTC. It is translated as CASSPDGEAQYF. The genes are TRBV19 and TRBJ2-5, with D unclear. Trimming took off 5 bases at V and 9 bases at J, with 13 bases between the two ends. The CDR3 consists of 12 residues. Germline assignment: CDR1 LNHDA and CDR2 SQIVND (reference sequence).

The chain carries TRBV7-9 and TRBJ2-7, with D possibly being TRBD1 (6 bases). The CDR3 contains 12 residues. The germline V gene encodes CDR1 SEHNR and CDR2 FQNEAQ (reference sequence). Between the trimmed V and J ends, which lost 5 bases and 6 bases, there was a span of 11 bases. The CDR3 coding sequence is TGTGCCAGCAGCCGGGACACTCCCGAGCAGTACTTC. This encodes CASSRDTPEQYF.

This clone was counted a single time. V usage is TRBV5-1 and J usage is TRBJ2-5, with 8 bases identical to TRBD1. Germline CDR1 is SGHRS and CDR2 is YFSETQ. V was pared by 5 bases and J by 4 bases, with 4 bases of the junction left unmatched. This CDR3 is 13 amino acids long. In DNA form, the CDR3 reads TGCGCCAGCAGACCAGGGGGCGTAGAGACCCAGTACTTC. This gives the protein CASRPGGVETQYF.

J is TRBJ2-5 and V is TRBV18; tentative D call: TRBD1 (6 bases). CDR3 length equals 14 residues. V was pared by 1 base and J by 5 bases, with 11 bases between. CDR1 and CDR2 (germline): KGHSH, LQKENI. CDR3: CASSPRTDLETQYF. CDR3 coding DNA: TGTGCCAGCTCACCACGGACAGACCTGGAGACCCAGTACTTC.

In this sample, this clone turned up once. The chain combines TRBV19 with TRBJ1-4; D is unresolved. From germline, CDR1 is LNHDA and CDR2 SQIVND (reference sequence). The CDR3 has 17 amino acids. The V and J ends lost 3 bases and 1 base respectively, with 15 bases between them. The CDR3 sequence: CASSIGFTGGTNEKLFF. The DNA for the CDR3 is TGTGCCAGTAGTATCGGCTTTACGGGTGGAACTAATGAAAAACTGTTTTTT.

This clone was observed a few times. The chain uses TRBV28 and TRBJ2-1; D gene uncertain. Germline V gene lookup returns CDR1 MDHEN and CDR2 SYDVKM. V was pared by 4 bases and J by 3 bases, with 16 bases between. The CDR3 covers 16 residues. The CDR3 nucleotides read TGTGCCAGCAGTTCATTCGTCAAGACGGGCTACAATGAGCAGTTCTTC. Translating gives CASSSFVKTGYNEQFF.

The V and J genes are TRBV4-3 and TRBJ2-1; 7 positions agree with TRBD2. CDR3 length: 14 amino acids. V lost 4 bases, J lost 7 bases, and 7 bases stayed unmatched. Germline V CDR1 and CDR2: LGHNA, YSLEER. The CDR3 here is CASSLRTSRNEQFF. The CDR3 nucleotides read TGCGCCAGCAGCCTGCGGACTAGTCGGAATGAGCAGTTCTTC.